This entry is about one TCR beta chain. The target antigen is unknown. This entry is derived from a study of TIL therapy for anti-PD-1-resistant metastatic lung cancer. Sequencing used immunoSEQ v3. The method was immunoSEQ multiplex PCR; TCRdb's version includes in-frame clones alone and lacks a portion of them. The sample includes more than 90,000 clones, 50% to 70% of them seen just once. CDR1 is MGHRA, CDR2 YSYEKL, per germline. The J segment lost 5 bases and the V segment lost 3 bases, leaving 8 bases of the junction unmatched. CDR3 size: 16 residues. As to time point: pre-treatment sample, taken before nivolumab and TIL therapy. The tumor samples were excised metastases, mostly pleural nodules or supraclavicular lymph nodes. Tumors were harvested before any PD-1/PD-L1 blockade. Study results and caveats: Patients were highly selected, enriched for treatment-naive, never-smoker and oncogene-addicted cases. Many TIL product clones were absent from baseline tumor, suggesting clonal contraction.

The input for sequencing was tumor tissue, taken at baseline. This receptor was obtained from a person aged 25 to 80 with non-small cell lung cancer. The V and J genes are TRBV4-1 and TRBJ1-3, with 9 bases aligning to TRBD1. The CDR3 region has the DNA TGCGCCAGCAGCCAGAGCGCTGGACAGGGGAGAAACACCATATATTTT. Its protein is CASSQSAGQGRNTIYF.